Given below is one TCR beta chain in context. No antigen is known for it. Using immunoSEQ multiplex PCR, the repertoire was profiled, and TCRdb retains in-frame clones only, with some absent. The sample shows roughly 100,000 clones, 90% to 95% of them seen only once. The data were obtained in a study of T cells in pancreatic ductal adenocarcinoma. General study results and limits: Compared with tumor, blood showed more total productive templates and around 8-fold more clonotypes.

Trimming took 6 bases from V and 8 from J, leaving 19 bases between them. The germline CDR1 and CDR2 sequences are SQVTM and ANQGSEA. The length of the CDR3 is 13 residues. No neoadjuvant therapy was given to the selected pancreatic ductal adenocarcinoma patients before their surgery. V gene TRBV29-1 combines with J gene TRBJ1-2; D gene ambiguous. Input material: PBMCs. This TCR was sampled from a human donor with pancreatic ductal adenocarcinoma. CDR3 sequence (DNA): TGCAGCGTGGAGACGGTAGGAGGTGCCGGCTACACCTTC. Translated, it gives CSVETVGGAGYTF.